These T cell receptor beta chains were read from a single sample in a study of blood T cell repertoires in COVID-19. Profiled with immunoSEQ multiplex PCR; TCRdb holds only in-frame clones, not every one. The repertoire holds fewer than 110,000 clones, with roughly nine tenths as singletons. The sample taken for sequencing was peripheral blood. These TCRs come from an elderly woman in a cohort sampled during active COVID-19. Each CDR3 is given with its conserved first and last residue.

V: TRBV30
J: TRBJ1-4
CDR3: CAWTQTGGTNEKLFF

V: TRBV24-1
J: TRBJ2-1
CDR3: CATSDKDRSEQFF

V: TRBV29-1
J: TRBJ1-2
CDR3: CSVGTGSYGYTF

V: TRBV5-1
J: TRBJ2-5
CDR3: CASSLLGTSGMETQYF

V: TRBV27
J: TRBJ2-3
CDR3: CASSSVREPWDTQYF

V: TRBV11-2
J: TRBJ1-6
CDR3: CASSLGEAGAGSPLHF

V: TRBV9
J: TRBJ1-4
CDR3: CASSVAQGAKLFF

V: TRBV19
J: TRBJ1-5
CDR3: CASIGIEVNQPQHF

V: TRBV5-1
J: TRBJ2-2
CDR3: CASSLGLRVGTGELFF

V: TRBV15
J: TRBJ1-6
CDR3: CATSNPGEGLNNSPLHF

V: TRBV9
J: TRBJ2-2
CDR3: CASSVESGTGELFF

V: TRBV11-2
J: TRBJ1-5
CDR3: CASSLSRNQPQHF

V: TRBV18
J: TRBJ2-7
CDR3: CASSPGGGDYEQYF

V: TRBV5-8
J: TRBJ1-4
CDR3: CASSGGQADEKLFF

V: TRBV10-3
J: TRBJ2-2
CDR3: CAISDSGNTGELFF

V: TRBV6-1
J: TRBJ2-3
CDR3: CASSEVQGGYDTQYF

V: TRBV6-5
J: TRBJ1-5
CDR3: CACSGGLGNQPQHF

V: TRBV24-1
J: TRBJ2-3
CDR3: CATAGGAGAFTDTQYF

V: TRBV29-1
J: TRBJ1-5
CDR3: CSVEGRGGCQPQHF

V: TRBV6-5
J: TRBJ2-7
CDR3: CASNREARQYF

V: TRBV5-1
J: TRBJ2-5
CDR3: CASSMVAGGRRETQYF

V: TRBV19
J: TRBJ1-5
CDR3: CASGGREGQPQHF

V: TRBV11-3
J: TRBJ2-1
CDR3: CASSLGLAEGNEQFF

V: TRBV28
J: TRBJ1-5
CDR3: CASSLTSGNQHF

V: TRBV30
J: TRBJ2-1
CDR3: CAWSIPGGVINEQFF

V: TRBV25-1
J: TRBJ1-2
CDR3: CASSESGGWDGYTF

V: TRBV4-1
J: TRBJ2-3
CDR3: CASSARSSTSTDTQYF

V: TRBV5-6
J: TRBJ1-2
CDR3: CASSPLRTAGGYTF

V: TRBV7-9
J: TRBJ2-1
CDR3: CASSSLAGVNNEQFF

V: TRBV18
J: TRBJ2-3
CDR3: CASSPSRSADTSTDTQYF

V: TRBV10-1
J: TRBJ2-3
CDR3: CASSESSGLHTDTQYF

V: TRBV18
J: TRBJ2-1
CDR3: CASTLSAGYNEQFF

V: TRBV30
J: TRBJ1-3
CDR3: CAWSDPSKLTGNSGNTIYF

V: TRBV3-1/TRBV3-2
J: TRBJ2-3
CDR3: CASSHLRGRTDTQYF

V: TRBV9
J: TRBJ2-2
CDR3: CASSREQGSPGELFF

V: TRBV11-2
J: TRBJ2-3
CDR3: CASSPGVAGGAGTDTQYF

V: TRBV18
J: TRBJ2-3
CDR3: CASSSTGAADTQYF

V: TRBV18
J: TRBJ1-3
CDR3: CASSPINRDRISGNTIYF